This TCR beta chain was captured in a study of blood T cell repertoires in COVID-19 (dated by TCRdb to the early 2020s). Broadly, across the study: The collaborator samples originated in the United States, Italy and Spain and spanned the acute and convalescent phases of COVID-19. Samples were obtained from the ongoing ImmuneRACE study (first 160 participants) and from 950 to 1,500 subjects provided by 6 global collaborators. Subjects who had been exposed to COVID-19, were actively infected with it, or had recovered from it provided the deeply sampled blood TCRbeta repertoires that made up the dataset. The sample metadata nearly always contained a de-identified subject ID, COVID-19 status, age in years and sex. HLA class I and class II types, where available, came from metadata supplied by the sample provider rather than from assay-based typing. The material from the prospective study consisted of cDNA or gDNA derived from T cells, B-cell-depleted T cells, or PBMCs. The repertoires were made available in a free public database intended to serve as a resource for research on the immune response to SARS-CoV-2.

General conclusions and limits of the study: Clinical and demographic metadata were provided uncurated, with the amount varying by source and participant.

At one collaborating source in Seattle, patients were enrolled during active infection and were followed longitudinally through the course of disease. The collaborating institutions used their own protocols to collect whole blood in K2EDTA tubes. For TCRbeta analysis, collaborators shipped samples as frozen whole blood, isolated PBMCs, or DNA extracted from either of those sample types. Its CDR3 holds 16 amino acids, cysteine through phenylalanine. Just CDR3 DNA is preserved here, 48 bases in frame from base 1. The germline V gene (reference sequence) provides CDR1 SGHNT and CDR2 YYREEE. Relative to germline, V is missing 4 bases and J is missing 4 bases, with 3 bases of the junction outside any gene match. TCRbeta CDR3 regions were amplified from genomic DNA using the immunoSEQ Assay, a bias-controlled multiplex PCR. As for how the authors treated the data: Nucleated cell counts per sample were estimated from amplification of reference gene primers within the assay. Sequence reads were collapsed and filtered to measure the absolute abundance of every unique TCRbeta CDR3 rearrangement. For each sample, productive Simpson clonality was calculated as the square root of Simpson's diversity index across productive rearrangements. The table comes from immuneACCESS by way of TCRdb, which keeps in-frame sequences with V and J called. Part of the clones is missing from these tables; in studies checked, under half for an unresolved V gene and the rest for unknown reasons. The DNA was the basis for D and trimming; V, J and clone size are from that table. The sample table records approximately 160,000 clones; 70% to 90% of these occur just once. The biggest ten clones account for more than 6.5% of the sample.

This clone was counted once. The antigen it binds to is not known. Base qualities were left out, and no much larger clone turns up one base away. This clonotype was obtained from a woman aged 60-75 years with COVID-19, enrolled during active disease. Sequencing used peripheral blood. Rearrangement joined TRBV5-4 to TRBJ2-3; TRBD2 matches 16 bases in the middle. The DNA sequence follows: TGTGCCAGCAGCCGAGGGACTAGCGGGGGGGCAGATACGCAGTATTTT. Its coded protein is CASSRGTSGGADTQYF.